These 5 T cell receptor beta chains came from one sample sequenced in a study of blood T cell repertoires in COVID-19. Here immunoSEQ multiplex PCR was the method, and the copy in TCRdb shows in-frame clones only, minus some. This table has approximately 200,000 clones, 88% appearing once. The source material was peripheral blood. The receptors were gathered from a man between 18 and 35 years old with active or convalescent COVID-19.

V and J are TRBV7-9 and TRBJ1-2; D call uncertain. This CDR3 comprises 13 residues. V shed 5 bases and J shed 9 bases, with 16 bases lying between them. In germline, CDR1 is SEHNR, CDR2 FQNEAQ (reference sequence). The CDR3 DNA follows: TGTGCCAGCAGCGTCCCCCCGGGTATGAGCTACACCTTC. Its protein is CASSVPPGMSYTF.

The CDR3 DNA reads as TGTGCCAGCTCACCCGGGACAGGGTCGAACACTGAAGCTTTCTTT. The encoded protein is CASSPGTGSNTEAFF. The chain couples TRBV18 to TRBJ1-1, with 9 bases aligning to TRBD1. Trimming at V came to 3 bases and at J to 1 base, leaving 3 bases not matched to a gene. Germline V gene sequence: CDR1 KGHSH, CDR2 LQKENI. The CDR3 runs 15 residues.

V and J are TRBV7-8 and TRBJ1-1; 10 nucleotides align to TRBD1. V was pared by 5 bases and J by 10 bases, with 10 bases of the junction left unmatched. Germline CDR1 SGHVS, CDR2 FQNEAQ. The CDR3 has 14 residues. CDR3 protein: CASSPGQGLITAFF. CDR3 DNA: TGTGCCAGCAGCCCGGGACAGGGGTTGATTACAGCTTTCTTT.

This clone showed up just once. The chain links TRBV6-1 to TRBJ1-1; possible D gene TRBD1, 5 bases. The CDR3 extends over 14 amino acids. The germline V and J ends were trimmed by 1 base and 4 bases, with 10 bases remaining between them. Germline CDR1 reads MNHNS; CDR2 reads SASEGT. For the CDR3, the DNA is TGTGCCAGCAGTGAAGGGACAACTGGCACTGAAGCTTTCTTT. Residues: CASSEGTTGTEAFF.

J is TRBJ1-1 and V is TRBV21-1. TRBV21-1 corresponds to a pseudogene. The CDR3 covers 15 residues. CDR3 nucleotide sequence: TGTGCCAGCAGCAAAATTCGGCCGGGGAACACTGAAGCTTTCTTT. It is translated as CASSKIRPGNTEAFF.